This TCR beta chain was recorded in a study of blood T cells in healthy people across ages. Then a second PCR, running roughly 7 to 12 cycles, was carried out with a sample-barcoded 5' primer and a J-beta primer mix. TCRdb itself ran the 5' RACE reads through MiXCR, one entry per CDR3 protein. The sample includes about 1.6 million distinct CDR3 sequences, around 35% of them seen just once. This clonotype was detected a few times. Germline CDR1 SGHTA, CDR2 FQGTGA. V lost 5 bases and J lost 4, with 21 bases in between. The CDR3 loop spans 17 amino acids. Sequencing used blood. The chain combines TRBV7-3 with TRBJ2-1, with a weak D call TRBD2 (6 bases). The sequence was collected from a woman in her 30s in good health. The CDR3 reads CASSPTQGTSLYNEQFF. The CDR3 coding sequence is TGTGCCAGCAGCCCCACCCAGGGCACTAGCCTGTACAATGAGCAGTTCTTC.